One and the same sample provided the 9 T cell receptor beta chains below, sequenced in a study of CD8+ T cells in alopecia areata. The treatment here: oral pan-JAK inhibitor, 5-10 mg twice daily. The sequencing template was cDNA reverse transcribed from extracted RNA. Libraries were prepared by immunoSEQ multiplex PCR; TCRdb keeps only in-frame clonotypes and omits some of them. The table has about 140,000 clones, 65% to 90% seen once; the top ten hold just under 25%. The material was CD8+ T cells sorted from blood, obtained at week 4, from a patient treated with tofacitinib. Source of these receptors: a human donor with alopecia areata.

CDR3 amino acids: CASSLETSGEETQYF. CDR3 bases: TGCGCCAGCAGCTTGGAAACTAGCGGGGAAGAGACCCAGTACTTC. This chain uses TRBV5-1 with TRBJ2-5; 10 nucleotides align to TRBD2. The CDR3 is 15 amino acids. Germline trimming cut 0 bases from V and 3 bases from J; bases unmatched to any gene: 2. Germline values: CDR1 SGHRS, CDR2 YFSETQ.

V gene TRBV6-5 combines with J gene TRBJ2-1, with 11 bases lining up with TRBD2. V trimming: 5 bases; J trimming: 10 bases; junction bases outside the gene matches: 10. Germline assignment: CDR1 MNHEY and CDR2 SVGAGI. The CDR3 covers 15 residues. The CDR3 spells CASSPLAGGRSEQFF. The CDR3 DNA is TGTGCCAGCAGTCCCCTAGCGGGGGGCCGTTCCGAGCAGTTCTTC.

As regards this clone: This sample includes further DNA sequences coding for the same CDR3. This chain joins TRBV6-1 and TRBJ1-4; D is perhaps TRBD1 (5 bases). Per germline, CDR1 MNHNS and CDR2 SASEGT. The CDR3 contains 16 residues. Trimming removed 0 bases at V and 3 bases at J, with 11 bases between. DNA for the CDR3: TGTGCCAGCAGTGAAGCGAGCGGGACGGCTAATGAAAAACTGTTTTTT. It specifies CASSEASGTANEKLFF.

This clone was counted a few times. The genes are TRBV6-5 and TRBJ2-1, with a tentative D call TRBD1 (5 bases). Deletions cut 3 bases from V and 4 bases from J, with 10 bases between. CDR1 MNHEY and CDR2 SVGAGI come from the germline V gene. The CDR3 spans 14 residues. CDR3 region: CASSYRQLYNEQFF. The CDR3 DNA follows: TGTGCCAGCAGTTATCGACAGTTATACAATGAGCAGTTCTTC.

The chain carries TRBV4-1 and TRBJ1-5; 8 bases map to TRBD1. Germline V gives CDR1 MGHRA, CDR2 YSYEKL. The CDR3 is 14 amino acids. Unmatched junction bases numbered 1, after V lost 1 base and J lost 5 bases. The CDR3: CASSQVQGDQPQHF. The CDR3 nucleotides read TGCGCCAGCAGCCAAGTACAGGGGGATCAGCCCCAGCATTTT.

The rearrangement links TRBV5-4 to TRBJ2-3, with 8 bases matching TRBD2. Losses at the gene ends were 4 bases for V and 3 bases for J; bases not matched to a gene: 7. The CDR3 runs 15 residues. In germline, CDR1 is SGHNT, CDR2 YYREEE (reference sequence). CDR3 DNA: TGTGCCAGCAGCCCGGGGGGGGCAGGGACAGATACGCAGTATTTT. Translation gives CASSPGGAGTDTQYF.

The chain employs TRBV7-2 and TRBJ2-1, with D maybe TRBD2 (6 bases). The length of the CDR3 is 15 residues. CDR1 and CDR2 from the germline V gene are SGHTA and FQGNSA. V lost 5 bases, J lost 2 bases, and 13 bases lay in between. The CDR3 nucleotides read TGTGCCAGCAGCGAGGGCGGGGCTCCCTACAATGAGCAGTTCTTC. As protein: CASSEGGAPYNEQFF. Based on the CDR3 plus reference TRBV7-2 and TRBJ2-1, the full variable domain is GAGVSQSPSNKVTEKGKDVELRCDPISGHTALYWYRQSLGQGLEFLIYFQGNSAPDKSGLPSDRFSAERTGGSVSTLTIQRTQQEDSAVYLCASSEGGAPYNEQFFGPGTRLTVL.

The V call is TRBV11-2, the J call TRBJ2-5; TRBD2 matches at 8 bases. J was trimmed by 2 bases and V by 5 bases; bases with no gene match: 7. Germline values: CDR1 SGHAT, CDR2 FQNNGV. The CDR3 has 15 residues. This CDR3 is CASSRKLAEQETQYF. CDR3 in DNA: TGTGCCAGCAGCAGGAAACTAGCGGAGCAAGAGACCCAGTACTTC.

The V gene is TRBV4-3, the J gene TRBJ2-3, with a weak D call TRBD1 (5 bases). The germline CDR1 and CDR2 sequences are LGHNA and YSLEER. This CDR3 region has 16 residues. The V and J ends lost 0 bases and 6 bases respectively, with 16 bases between them. The CDR3 coding sequence is TGCGCCAGCAGCCAAGATTGGGGCAGAGAGATCGATACGCAGTATTTT. This gives the protein CASSQDWGREIDTQYF.